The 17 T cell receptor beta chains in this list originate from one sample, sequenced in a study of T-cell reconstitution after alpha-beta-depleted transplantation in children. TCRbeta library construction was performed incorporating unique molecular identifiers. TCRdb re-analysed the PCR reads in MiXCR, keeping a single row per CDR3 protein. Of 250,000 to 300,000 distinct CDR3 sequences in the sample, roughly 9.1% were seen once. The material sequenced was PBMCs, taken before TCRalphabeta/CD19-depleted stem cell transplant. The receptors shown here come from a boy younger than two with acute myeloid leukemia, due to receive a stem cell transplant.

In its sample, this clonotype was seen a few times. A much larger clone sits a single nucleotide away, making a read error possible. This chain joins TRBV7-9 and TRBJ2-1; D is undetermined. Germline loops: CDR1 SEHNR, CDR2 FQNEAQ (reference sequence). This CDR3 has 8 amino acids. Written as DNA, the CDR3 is TGTTCCAGCAGCTCCCAATTCTTC. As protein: CSSSSQFF.

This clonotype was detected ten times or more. CDR3 bases: TGTGCCAGCAGTCCCCGGGGGGGCGAAAAACCCTACGAGCAGTACTTC. As protein: CASSPRGGEKPYEQYF. The chain combines TRBV6-5 with TRBJ2-7; 8 bases are a match to TRBD2. Germline V gene data show CDR1 as MNHEY and CDR2 as SVGAGI. The CDR3 is 16 residues long. The V and J ends lost 5 bases and 2 bases, in that order; junction bases with no gene match: 11.

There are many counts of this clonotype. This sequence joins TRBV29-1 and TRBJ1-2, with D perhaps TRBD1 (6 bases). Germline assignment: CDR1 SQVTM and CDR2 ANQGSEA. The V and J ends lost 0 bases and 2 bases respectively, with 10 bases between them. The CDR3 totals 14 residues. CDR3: CSVEEPTGNYGYTF. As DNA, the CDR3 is TGCAGCGTTGAAGAGCCGACAGGAAACTATGGCTACACCTTC.

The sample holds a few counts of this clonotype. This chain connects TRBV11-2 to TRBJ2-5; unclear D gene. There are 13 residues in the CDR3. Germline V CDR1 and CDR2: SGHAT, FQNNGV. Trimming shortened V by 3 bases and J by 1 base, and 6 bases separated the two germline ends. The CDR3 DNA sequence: TGTGCCAGCAGCTTCGGCAGCCAAGAGACCCAGTACTTC. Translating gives CASSFGSQETQYF.

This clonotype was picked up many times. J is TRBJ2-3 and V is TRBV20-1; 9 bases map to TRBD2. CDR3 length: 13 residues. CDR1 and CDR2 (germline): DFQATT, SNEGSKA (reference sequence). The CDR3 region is CGQIAGVGDTQYF. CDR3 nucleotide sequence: TGCGGACAAATAGCGGGGGTCGGAGATACGCAGTATTTT.

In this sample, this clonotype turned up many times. As DNA, the CDR3 is TGTGCCAGCAGCAAAAGGGGGGTGTCGCTGGCCAATGAGCAGTTCTTC. Its protein is CASSKRGVSLANEQFF. V and J are TRBV21-1 and TRBJ2-1; TRBD1 was called by the table and not checked on the DNA. TRBV21-1 is labeled a pseudogene. The CDR3 extends over 16 amino acids.

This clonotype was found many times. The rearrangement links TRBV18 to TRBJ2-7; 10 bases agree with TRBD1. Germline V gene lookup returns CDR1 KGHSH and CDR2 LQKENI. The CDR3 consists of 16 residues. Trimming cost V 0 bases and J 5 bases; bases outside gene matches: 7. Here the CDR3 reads CASSPPVGQGGDEQYF. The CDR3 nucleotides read TGTGCCAGCTCACCACCGGTTGGACAGGGGGGCGACGAGCAGTACTTC.

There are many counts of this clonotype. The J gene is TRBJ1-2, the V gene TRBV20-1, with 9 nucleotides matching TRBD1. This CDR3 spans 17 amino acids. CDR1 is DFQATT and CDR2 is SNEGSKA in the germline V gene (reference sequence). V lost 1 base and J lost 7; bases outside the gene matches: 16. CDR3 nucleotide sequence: TGCAGTGCTAGAGGCCAACAGGGGGCTGGGGTTTTTGGTGGCTACACCTTC. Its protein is CSARGQQGAGVFGGYTF.

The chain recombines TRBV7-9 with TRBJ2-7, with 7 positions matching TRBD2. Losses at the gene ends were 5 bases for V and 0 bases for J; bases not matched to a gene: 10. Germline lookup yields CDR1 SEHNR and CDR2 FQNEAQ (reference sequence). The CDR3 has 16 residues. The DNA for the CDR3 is TGTGCCAGCAGCCCAAAGGGAGGGGTAAGCTCCTACGAGCAGTACTTC. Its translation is CASSPKGGVSSYEQYF.

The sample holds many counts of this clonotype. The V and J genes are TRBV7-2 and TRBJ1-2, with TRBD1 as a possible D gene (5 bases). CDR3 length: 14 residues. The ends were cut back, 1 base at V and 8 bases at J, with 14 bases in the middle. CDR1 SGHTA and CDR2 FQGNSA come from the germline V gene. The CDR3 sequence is CASSLVGGAKGYTF. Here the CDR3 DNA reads TGTGCCAGCAGCTTAGTGGGTGGGGCAAAGGGCTACACCTTC.

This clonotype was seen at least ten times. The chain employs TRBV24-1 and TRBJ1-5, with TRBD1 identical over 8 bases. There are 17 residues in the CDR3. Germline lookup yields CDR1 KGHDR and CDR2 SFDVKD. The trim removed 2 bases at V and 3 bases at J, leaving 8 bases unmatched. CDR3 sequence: CATSDSVDREDNQPQHF. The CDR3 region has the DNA TGTGCCACCAGTGATTCCGTGGACAGGGAGGACAATCAGCCCCAGCATTTT.

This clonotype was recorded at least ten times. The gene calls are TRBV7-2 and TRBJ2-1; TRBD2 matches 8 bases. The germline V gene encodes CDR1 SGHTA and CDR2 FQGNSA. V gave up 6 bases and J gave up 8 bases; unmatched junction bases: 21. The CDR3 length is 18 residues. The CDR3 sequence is CASRCRPQRECSIDEQFF. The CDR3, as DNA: TGTGCCAGCAGATGCCGGCCCCAGCGGGAGTGTTCTATAGATGAGCAGTTCTTC.

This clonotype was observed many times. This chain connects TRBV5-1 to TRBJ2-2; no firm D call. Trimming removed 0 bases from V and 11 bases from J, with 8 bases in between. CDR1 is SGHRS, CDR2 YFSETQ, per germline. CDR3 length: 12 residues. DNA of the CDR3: TGCGCCAGCAGCTTGGCCCGGGTCGAGCTGTTTTTT. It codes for CASSLARVELFF.

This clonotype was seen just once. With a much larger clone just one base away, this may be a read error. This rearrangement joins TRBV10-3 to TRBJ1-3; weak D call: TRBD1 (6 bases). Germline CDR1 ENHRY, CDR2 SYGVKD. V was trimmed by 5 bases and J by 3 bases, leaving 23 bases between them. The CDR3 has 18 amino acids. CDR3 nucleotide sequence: TGTGCCATCAGTATGGGCTCTTGGGGGGCACGCCTTGGAAACACCATATATTTT. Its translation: CAISMGSWGARLGNTIYF.

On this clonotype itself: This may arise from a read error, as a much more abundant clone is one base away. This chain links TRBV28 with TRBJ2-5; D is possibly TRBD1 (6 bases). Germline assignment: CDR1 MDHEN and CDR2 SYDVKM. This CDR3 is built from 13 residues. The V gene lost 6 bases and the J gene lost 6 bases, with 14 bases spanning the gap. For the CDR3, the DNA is TGTGCCAGCAGAAGTACAGGGAGCCAGACCCAGTACTTC. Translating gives CASRSTGSQTQYF.

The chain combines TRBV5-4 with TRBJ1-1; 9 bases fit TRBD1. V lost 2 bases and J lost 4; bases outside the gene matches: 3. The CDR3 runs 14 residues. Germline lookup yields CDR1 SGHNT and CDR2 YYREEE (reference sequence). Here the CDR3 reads CASSFPTGGTEAFF. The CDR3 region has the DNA TGTGCCAGCAGCTTCCCGACAGGGGGCACTGAAGCTTTCTTT.

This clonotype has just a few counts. CDR3 residues: CASSLWRQGLSYEQYF. CDR3 DNA sequence: TGCGCCAGCAGCTTGTGGCGACAGGGGTTATCCTACGAGCAGTACTTC. The chain recombines TRBV5-1 with TRBJ2-7; TRBD1 matches 8 bases. This CDR3 has 16 amino acids. Losses at the gene ends were 1 base for V and 1 base for J; bases not matched to a gene: 7. Germline values: CDR1 SGHRS, CDR2 YFSETQ.